This T cell receptor beta chain was found in a study of cytomegalovirus exposure and HLA in healthy donors. This PCR relied on a set of 60 Vbeta primers and 13 Jbeta primers. Libraries were prepared by immunoSEQ multiplex PCR; TCRdb keeps only in-frame clonotypes and omits some of them. Here the sample spans approximately 140,000 clones, roughly 83% being singletons. The sample taken for sequencing was PBMCs. The receptor was derived from a man aged 35 to 55 in good health and CMV-seropositive.

The CDR3: CASSFDNYEQYF. The CDR3 nucleotides are TGTGCCAGCAGCTTCGACAACTACGAGCAGTACTTC. This chain uses TRBV7-2 with TRBJ2-7, with unresolved D. Germline V gene data show CDR1 as SGHTA and CDR2 as FQGNSA. V dropped 3 bases and J dropped 3 bases, with 6 bases sitting between them. The CDR3 covers 12 residues.